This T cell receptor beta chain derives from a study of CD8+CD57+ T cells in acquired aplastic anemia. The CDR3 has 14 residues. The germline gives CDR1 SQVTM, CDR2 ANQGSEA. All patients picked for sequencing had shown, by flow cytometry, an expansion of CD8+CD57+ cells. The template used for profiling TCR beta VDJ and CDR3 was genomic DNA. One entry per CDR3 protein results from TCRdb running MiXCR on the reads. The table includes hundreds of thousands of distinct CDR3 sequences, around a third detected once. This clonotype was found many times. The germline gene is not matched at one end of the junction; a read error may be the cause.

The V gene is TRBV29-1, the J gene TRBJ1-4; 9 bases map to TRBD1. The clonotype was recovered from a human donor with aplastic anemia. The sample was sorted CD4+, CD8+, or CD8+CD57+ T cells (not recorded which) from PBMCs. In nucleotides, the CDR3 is TGCAGCGTTGAAGCCGGGACAGGGAATGAAAAACTGCTTTTT. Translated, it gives CSVEAGTGNEKLLF.